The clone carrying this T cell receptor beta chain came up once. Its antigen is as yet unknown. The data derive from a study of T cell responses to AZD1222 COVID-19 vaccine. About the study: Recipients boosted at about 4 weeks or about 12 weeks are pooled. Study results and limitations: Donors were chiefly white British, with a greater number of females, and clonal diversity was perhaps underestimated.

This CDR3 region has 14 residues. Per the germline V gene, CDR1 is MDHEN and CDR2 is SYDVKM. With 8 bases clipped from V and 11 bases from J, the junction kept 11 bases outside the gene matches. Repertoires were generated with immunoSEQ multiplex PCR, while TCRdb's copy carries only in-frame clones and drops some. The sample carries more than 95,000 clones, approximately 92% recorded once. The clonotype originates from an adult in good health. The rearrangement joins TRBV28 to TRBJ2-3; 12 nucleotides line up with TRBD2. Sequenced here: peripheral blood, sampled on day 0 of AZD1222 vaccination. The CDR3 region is CASFTRLAGAVQYF. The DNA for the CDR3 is TGTGCCAGCTTCACCCGACTAGCGGGAGCGGTGCAGTATTTT.